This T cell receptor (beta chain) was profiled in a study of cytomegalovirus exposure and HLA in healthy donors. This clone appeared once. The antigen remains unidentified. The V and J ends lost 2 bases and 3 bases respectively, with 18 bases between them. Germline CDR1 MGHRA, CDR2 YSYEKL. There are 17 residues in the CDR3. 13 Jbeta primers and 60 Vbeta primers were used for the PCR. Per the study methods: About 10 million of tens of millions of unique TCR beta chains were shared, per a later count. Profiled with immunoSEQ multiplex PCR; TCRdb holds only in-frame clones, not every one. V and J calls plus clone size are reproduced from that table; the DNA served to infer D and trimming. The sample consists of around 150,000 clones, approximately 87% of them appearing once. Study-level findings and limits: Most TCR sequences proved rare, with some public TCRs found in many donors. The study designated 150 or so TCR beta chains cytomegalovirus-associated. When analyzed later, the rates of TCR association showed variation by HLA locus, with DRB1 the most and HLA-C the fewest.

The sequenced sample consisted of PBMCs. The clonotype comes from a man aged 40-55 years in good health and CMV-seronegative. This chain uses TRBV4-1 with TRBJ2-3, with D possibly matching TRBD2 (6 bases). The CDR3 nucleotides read TGCGCCAGCAGCCAAAGATCCATCCAAGGAGGGACAGATACGCAGTATTTT. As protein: CASSQRSIQGGTDTQYF.